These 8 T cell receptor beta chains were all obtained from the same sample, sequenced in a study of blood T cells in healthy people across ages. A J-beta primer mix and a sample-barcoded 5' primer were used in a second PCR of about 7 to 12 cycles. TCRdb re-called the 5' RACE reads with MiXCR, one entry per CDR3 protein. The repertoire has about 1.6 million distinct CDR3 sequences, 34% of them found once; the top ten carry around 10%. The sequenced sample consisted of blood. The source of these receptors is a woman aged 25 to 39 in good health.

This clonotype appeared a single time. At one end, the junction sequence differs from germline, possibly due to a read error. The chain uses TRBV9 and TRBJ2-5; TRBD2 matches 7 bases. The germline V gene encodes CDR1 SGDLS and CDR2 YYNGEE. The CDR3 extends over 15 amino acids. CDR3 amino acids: CTSSAGLADQETQYF. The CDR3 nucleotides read TGTACCAGCAGCGCCGGGCTAGCGGATCAGGAGACCCAGTACTTC.

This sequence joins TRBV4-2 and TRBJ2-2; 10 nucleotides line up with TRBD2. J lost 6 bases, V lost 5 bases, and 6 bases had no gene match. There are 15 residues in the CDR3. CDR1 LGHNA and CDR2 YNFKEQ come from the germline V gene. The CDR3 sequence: CASSGSGGAAGELFF. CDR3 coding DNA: TGTGCCAGCAGCGGAAGCGGGGGGGCGGCCGGGGAGCTGTTTTTT.

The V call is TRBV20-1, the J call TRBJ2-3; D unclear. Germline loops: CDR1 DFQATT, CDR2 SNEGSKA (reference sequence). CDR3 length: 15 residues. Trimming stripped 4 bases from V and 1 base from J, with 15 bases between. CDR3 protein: CSATRRPRGTDTQYF. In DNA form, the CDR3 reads TGCAGTGCTACCAGGCGCCCAAGAGGCACAGATACGCAGTATTTT.

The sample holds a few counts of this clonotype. CDR3 amino acids: CASSPRLAGHTDTQYF. The CDR3 DNA is TGTGCCAGCAGCCCCCGGCTAGCGGGACACACAGATACGCAGTATTTT. The rearrangement uses TRBV7-9 and TRBJ2-3; 9 positions agree with TRBD2. The CDR3 totals 16 residues. Per germline, CDR1 SEHNR and CDR2 FQNEAQ (reference sequence). J gave up 2 bases and V 5 bases, and 8 bases lay outside the gene matches.

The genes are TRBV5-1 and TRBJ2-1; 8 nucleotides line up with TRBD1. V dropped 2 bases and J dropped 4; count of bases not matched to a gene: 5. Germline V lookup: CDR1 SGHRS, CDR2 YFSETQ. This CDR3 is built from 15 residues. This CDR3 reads CASSFRTGSYNEQFF. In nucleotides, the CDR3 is TGCGCCAGCAGCTTCCGGACAGGGTCGTACAATGAGCAGTTCTTC.

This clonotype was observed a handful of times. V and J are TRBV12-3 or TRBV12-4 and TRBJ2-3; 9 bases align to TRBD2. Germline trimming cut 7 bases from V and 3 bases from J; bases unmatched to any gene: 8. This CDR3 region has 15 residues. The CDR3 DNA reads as TGTGCCAGCACCGGGAGGCGGGGGGGGACAGATACGCAGTATTTT. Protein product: CASTGRRGGTDTQYF.

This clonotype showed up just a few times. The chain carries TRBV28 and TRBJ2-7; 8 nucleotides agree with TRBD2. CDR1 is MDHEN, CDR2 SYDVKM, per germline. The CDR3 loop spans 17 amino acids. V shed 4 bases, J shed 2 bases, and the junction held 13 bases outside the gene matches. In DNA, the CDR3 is TGTGCCAGCAGTTCTCCCGAGGAGCGGGAGAATCCCTACGAGCAGTACTTC. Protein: CASSSPEERENPYEQYF.

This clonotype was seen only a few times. The CDR3 reads CASSSVGFGTDTQYF. CDR3 DNA: TGTGCCAGCAGCTCCGTGGGGTTTGGCACAGATACGCAGTATTTT. V gene TRBV7-8 combines with J gene TRBJ2-3; D is unclear. Looked up from germline, CDR1 is SGHVS and CDR2 is FQNEAQ. CDR3 length: 15 amino acids. V lost 4 bases and J lost 1, with 12 bases in between. The complete variable domain, with remaining parts taken from reference TRBV7-8 and TRBJ2-3, reads GAGVSQSPRYKVAKRGQDVALRCDPISGHVSLFWYQQALGQGPEFLTYFQNEAQLDKSGLPSDRFFAERPEGSVSTLKIQRTQQEDSAVYLCASSSVGFGTDTQYFGPGTRLTVL.